Listed below are T cell receptor beta chains from one sample, sequenced in a study of blood T cell repertoires in COVID-19. Clones were sequenced by immunoSEQ multiplex PCR, and TCRdb holds only the in-frame ones, with some missing. The top ten clones hold under 5% of a sample with 150,000 to 200,000 clones, about nine tenths of them seen once. Sequencing was performed on peripheral blood. The receptors were gathered from a woman in her 70s with acute or convalescent COVID-19. The CDR3 runs from the conserved cysteine through the conserved F or W. The D gene is left open where the match is weak. Rows give clone size only sometimes, using once, few, many, or a class for an expanded clone.

TRBV3-1/TRBV3-2	TRBJ1-3	NA	TRBD1	CASSLRTGPGNTIYF	TGTGCCAGCAGCCTTCGGACAGGGCCCGGAAACACCATATATTTT
TRBV27	TRBJ2-7	NA	TRBD1	CASSLTGNEQYF	TGTGCCAGCAGTCTGACAGGGAACGAGCAGTACTTC
TRBV9	TRBJ1-1	NA	TRBD1	CASSADRVPSEAFF	TGTGCCAGCAGCGCCGACAGGGTCCCTTCTGAAGCTTTCTTT
TRBV28	TRBJ1-5	NA	TRBD1	CASSPSMTGDHQPQHF	TGTGCCAGCAGTCCCTCGATGACAGGGGATCATCAGCCCCAGCATTTT
TRBV7-2	TRBJ2-2	NA	TRBD2	CASSRTSGSVTGELFF	TGTGCCAGCAGCCGGACTAGCGGGAGTGTCACCGGGGAGCTGTTTTTT
TRBV5-1	TRBJ1-1	NA	NA	CASSLQGMNTEAFF	TGCGCCAGCAGCTTACAGGGAATGAACACTGAAGCTTTCTTT
TRBV19	TRBJ2-1	NA	NA	CASSISDNHNEQFF	TGTGCCAGTAGTATATCGGACAACCACAATGAGCAGTTCTTC
TRBV15	TRBJ1-3	NA	TRBD1	CATGGGNTIYF	TGTGCCACAGGGGGCGGAAACACCATATATTTT
TRBV5-4	TRBJ2-5	NA	TRBD1	CASSPDPTGHEETQYF	TGTGCCAGCAGCCCCGATCCGACAGGGCACGAAGAGACCCAGTACTTC
TRBV7-6	TRBJ1-2	NA	TRBD1	CASSTGGQANYGYTF	TGTGCCAGCAGCACAGGCGGACAGGCTAACTATGGCTACACCTTC
TRBV7-3	TRBJ2-1	NA	TRBD2	CASSQGLSSGRIQFF	TGTGCCAGCAGCCAAGGGTTGTCTAGCGGGAGAATCCAGTTCTTC
TRBV6-6	TRBJ1-3	few	NA	CASRPDSIGNTIYF	TGTGCCAGCAGACCTGACTCGATTGGAAACACCATATATTTT
TRBV7-2	TRBJ2-7	NA	NA	CASSLDPSPREQYF	TGTGCCAGCAGCTTAGATCCGTCCCCGAGGGAGCAGTACTTC
TRBV4-3	TRBJ1-5	NA	NA	CASSQVPDQPQHF	TGCGCCAGCAGCCAAGTCCCGGATCAGCCCCAGCATTTT
TRBV5-6	TRBJ2-1	NA	TRBD2	CASSLLARAPNEQFF	TGTGCCAGCAGCTTACTAGCGAGGGCTCCCAATGAGCAGTTCTTC
TRBV24-1	TRBJ2-1	NA	TRBD1	CATSDTGVPNNEQFF	TGTGCCACCAGTGATACAGGGGTTCCGAACAATGAGCAGTTCTTC
TRBV7-2	TRBJ1-3	NA	TRBD1	CASSPSTGGSRGNTIYF	TGTGCCAGCAGCCCTTCTACAGGGGGCTCGAGAGGAAACACCATATATTTT
TRBV27	TRBJ1-6	NA	TRBD1	CASSARQGVSPLHF	TGTGCCAGCAGTGCTCGACAGGGGGTTTCACCCCTCCACTTT
TRBV6-5	TRBJ2-7	once	TRBD1	CASMTGQGVMLEQYF	TGTGCCAGCATGACCGGACAGGGCGTCATGTTGGAGCAGTACTTC
TRBV5-1	TRBJ1-6	NA	NA	CASSLGGGYNSPLHF	TGCGCCAGCAGCTTGGGGGGGGGTTATAATTCACCCCTCCACTTT
TRBV29-1	TRBJ2-7	NA	NA	CSVVPQAGTSTYEQYF	TGCAGCGTTGTACCCCAGGCTGGGACATCCACCTACGAGCAGTACTTC
TRBV10-3	TRBJ2-1	NA	TRBD2	CAISSSGTYNEQFF	TGTGCCATCAGTTCTAGCGGTACCTACAATGAGCAGTTCTTC
TRBV19	TRBJ2-3	NA	TRBD1	CASSTTGADTQYF	TGTGCCAGTAGTACGACAGGGGCAGATACGCAGTATTTT
TRBV6-5	TRBJ1-2	NA	TRBD1	CASRKDRGRGYTF	TGTGCCAGCAGAAAGGACAGGGGCAGGGGCTACACCTTC
TRBV5-6	TRBJ2-7	NA	TRBD2	CASSISGSTYEQYF	TGTGCCAGCAGCATTAGCGGGAGTACATACGAGCAGTACTTC
TRBV5-4	TRBJ1-2	once	NA	CASSLSRDIGRGYTF	TGTGCCAGCAGCTTGTCTCGGGATATAGGGCGAGGCTACACCTTC
TRBV3-1/TRBV3-2	TRBJ1-3	NA	NA	CASSQAAGSGNTIYF	TGTGCCAGCAGCCAAGCGGCAGGCTCTGGAAACACCATATATTTT
TRBV24-1	TRBJ2-5	NA	TRBD2	CATSDPRGGQETQYF	TGTGCCACCAGTGACCCCCGGGGGGGACAAGAGACCCAGTACTTC
TRBV19	TRBJ1-5	once	TRBD1	CASSDRGLVQPQHF	TGTGCCAGTAGTGACAGGGGGCTAGTTCAGCCCCAGCATTTT
TRBV4-1	TRBJ2-7	NA	NA	CASSRGGVTYEQYF	TGCGCCAGCAGCCGGGGAGGAGTCACCTACGAGCAGTACTTC
TRBV6-1	TRBJ2-1	NA	TRBD1	CASSEWGTGVGNEQFF	TGTGCCAGCAGTGAATGGGGGACAGGGGTCGGCAATGAGCAGTTCTTC
TRBV5-1	TRBJ1-4	NA	TRBD1	CASSLAGTANEKLFF	TGCGCCAGCAGCTTGGCCGGGACAGCAAATGAAAAACTGTTTTTT
TRBV27	TRBJ2-1	NA	TRBD2	CASSIGTSGSYEQFF	TGTGCCAGCAGTATCGGGACTAGCGGGAGTTATGAGCAGTTCTTC
TRBV3-1/TRBV3-2	TRBJ1-1	once	NA	CASTQQGGKNTEAFF	TGTGCCAGCACCCAACAGGGTGGGAAGAACACTGAAGCTTTCTTT
TRBV4-1	TRBJ1-4	once	TRBD1	CASSQTRGVGEKLFF	TGCGCCAGCAGCCAGACCAGGGGGGTGGGTGAAAAACTGTTTTTT
TRBV3-1/TRBV3-2	TRBJ1-5	NA	NA	CASSPKNRVLRNQPQHF	TGTGCCAGCAGCCCCAAAAACAGGGTGTTGAGGAATCAGCCCCAGCATTTT
TRBV7-2	TRBJ2-5	once	NA	CASSLGAQGWETQYF	TGTGCCAGCAGCTTAGGGGCCCAAGGTTGGGAGACCCAGTACTTC
TRBV9	TRBJ1-2	NA	NA	CASSVGSGRNGYTF	TGTGCCAGCAGCGTAGGGTCAGGGCGGAACGGCTACACCTTC
TRBV18	TRBJ1-3	NA	NA	CASSPSPFSSGNTIYF	TGTGCCAGCTCACCATCCCCCTTTAGCTCTGGAAACACCATATATTTT
TRBV2	TRBJ1-5	NA	NA	CASSEGTGTGQPQHF	TGTGCCAGCAGTGAAGGAACAGGGACGGGGCAGCCCCAGCATTTT